The rows below give T cell receptor beta chains drawn from one sample of a study of shared clonotypes between healthy human individuals. Clones were read by immunoSEQ multiplex PCR, and TCRdb kept only the in-frame ones, dropping some. In the table there are under 850,000 clones, approximately 72% of which are singletons. The sample comprised memory CD4+ T cells sorted from blood. The receptors were gathered from a woman between 25 and 40 years old in good health. Both conserved end residues are part of each CDR3.

v_call	cdr3_aa
TRBV30	CAWSWGVVAGSEDEQFF
TRBV25-1	CASSKYTNSYEQYF
TRBV4-2	CASSQALHKATNEKLFF
TRBV4-1	CASSHKDHEQYF
TRBV29-1	CSVGHTANTIYF
TRBV2	CASKRYNEQFF
TRBV6-5	CASSDRGTYGYTF
TRBV2	CASSEGERLQFF
TRBV30	CAWGDNTEAFF
TRBV20-1	CSAGTPREQYF
TRBV27	CASRPGGITNEKLFF
TRBV19	CASSRARDRDYEQYF
TRBV19	CASSIDRAYEQYF
TRBV5-1	CASSLLLGKSYEQYF
TRBV5-1	CASKTGGPGNEQFF
TRBV19	CASSGALQETQYF
TRBV27	CASSSGQGPDTQYF
TRBV7-2	CASSLGPRELIAGELFF
TRBV6-5	CASSSDLYEQYF
TRBV2	CASKVSGETQYF
TRBV6-1	CASGPQGWGYEQYF
TRBV15	CATSRDGGSTDTQYF
TRBV18	CASSLTVNTEAFF
TRBV7-9	CASSLRDFTDTQYF
TRBV28	CASSFLRAGEQYF
TRBV4-2	CASSQETGASTDTQYF
TRBV7-9	CASSHDRAQETQYF
TRBV5-5	CASSLVVIVGGINTGELFF
TRBV19	CASSRLAIPYEQYF
TRBV5-4	CASSLRDRDQPQHF
TRBV2	CASRGGPSGQPQHF
TRBV5-1	CASSLARGEEAFF
TRBV18	CASSPWDYTNTGELFF
TRBV28	CASRGVSNQPQHF
TRBV2	CASSELAASHNEQFF
TRBV19	CASQFEVNSPLHF
TRBV28	CASSLWGIRPGTEAFF
TRBV5-1	CASSPGTSGNNEQFF
TRBV6-1	CASTSNTEAFF
TRBV19	CASSDSGAPRTEAFF
TRBV2	CASSGRGAGVSYEQYF
TRBV6-5	CASSNKAGGREAFF
TRBV11-2	CASSDPGLINQETQYF
TRBV27	CASTRTRMLNEQFF
TRBV7-2	CASSDQGNTEAFF
TRBV7-2	CASSQTGGWATGELFF
TRBV6-5	CASSRGTPNTGELFF
TRBV7-9	CASSLAGLAGFRETQYF
TRBV28	CASSPAGGPRGYTF
TRBV6-1	CASSESRNSGNTIYF
TRBV28	CASRSGQGVHEQYF
TRBV14	CASSQGYRGMNTEAFF
TRBV9	CASSAPTGEYNEQFF
TRBV19	CASGGQGRSNQPQHF
TRBV7-8	CASSLLGQGSAVGYEQYF
TRBV10-1	CASSSSGESDTQYF
TRBV11-1	CASSVTTGAVNTEAFF